Listed here are 11 T cell receptor beta chains from one sample, sequenced in a study of blood T cell repertoires in COVID-19. Method: immunoSEQ multiplex PCR; TCRdb's copy keeps in-frame clones and lacks some. The profile covers a few hundred thousand clones, with about 87% appearing a single time and approximately 3.7% taken by the ten largest. The sequencing sample was made of peripheral blood. Receptor source: a man in his fifties or sixties who had recovered from COVID-19.

The rearrangement joins TRBV7-8 to TRBJ1-2; possible D gene TRBD1, 5 bases. This CDR3 region has 15 residues. V lost 0 bases, J lost 4 bases, and 12 bases lay in between. CDR1 is SGHVS, CDR2 FQNEAQ, per germline. DNA for the CDR3: TGTGCCAGCAGCTTAGCGGGAGGGGTTGGCTATGGCTACACCTTC. It encodes CASSLAGGVGYGYTF.

The chain joins TRBV2 to TRBJ1-1, with unresolved D. The V gene lost 2 bases and the J gene lost 4 bases, with 11 bases spanning the gap. Germline values: CDR1 SNHLY, CDR2 FYNNEI. This CDR3 is built from 14 residues. The CDR3 DNA reads as TGTGCCAGCAGTGAATACGGGGTGAGCACTGAAGCTTTCTTT. It is translated as CASSEYGVSTEAFF.

This clone was counted a single time. The chain carries TRBV18 and TRBJ2-2; D gene ambiguous. With 2 bases removed from V and 1 base from J, the gap between germline ends came to 11 bases. This CDR3 is 16 amino acids long. Germline V gene lookup returns CDR1 KGHSH and CDR2 LQKENI. The CDR3 region is CASSPSTNLNTGELFF. CDR3 nucleotide sequence: TGTGCCAGCTCACCATCAACTAATTTGAACACCGGGGAGCTGTTTTTT.

This clone was detected once. This chain uses TRBV2 with TRBJ2-5; 10 nucleotides match TRBD2. Trimming at V came to 6 bases and at J to 3 bases, leaving 7 bases not matched to a gene. CDR3 length: 15 amino acids. The germline gives CDR1 SNHLY, CDR2 FYNNEI. CDR3: CASRMYSGGEETQYF. In nucleotides, the CDR3 is TGTGCCAGCAGAATGTACAGCGGGGGGGAAGAGACCCAGTACTTC. The whole variable domain, filled in from reference TRBV2 and TRBJ2-5, reads EPEVTQTPSHQVTQMGQEVILRCVPISNHLYFYWYRQILGQKVEFLVSFYNNEISEKSEIFDDQFSVERPDGSNFTLKIRSTKLEDSAMYFCASRMYSGGEETQYFGPGTRLLVL.

The rearrangement links TRBV4-2 to TRBJ2-1; 11 nucleotides align to TRBD2. The CDR3 loop spans 17 amino acids. Germline V gene data show CDR1 as LGHNA and CDR2 as YNFKEQ. Unmatched junction bases numbered 9, after V lost 1 base and J lost 7 bases. The CDR3 is CASSQVGSGGAGNEQFF. For the CDR3, the DNA is TGTGCCAGCAGCCAAGTCGGTAGCGGGGGGGCTGGTAATGAGCAGTTCTTC.

The chain couples TRBV27 to TRBJ2-7; the D gene is possibly TRBD1 (7 bases). V lost 4 bases and J lost 6, with 16 bases in between. CDR3 size: 14 residues. Looked up from germline, CDR1 is MNHEY and CDR2 is SMNVEV (reference sequence). The CDR3 spells CASSYGQGGSEQYF. The CDR3 region has the DNA TGTGCCAGCAGTTACGGCCAGGGGGGTAGCGAGCAGTACTTC.

The V gene is TRBV18, the J gene TRBJ1-5, with D hard to call. The CDR3 has 12 amino acids. Germline values: CDR1 KGHSH, CDR2 LQKENI. V was cut by 5 bases and J by 7 bases, with 9 bases left in between. The CDR3 protein is CASSSPQQPQHF. CDR3 nucleotide sequence: TGTGCCAGCTCATCGCCCCAGCAGCCCCAGCATTTT.

This chain joins TRBV7-9 and TRBJ2-7; possible D gene TRBD1, 6 bases. Trimming left V 5 bases short and J 2 bases short, with 13 bases between. Germline assignment: CDR1 SEHNR and CDR2 FQNEAQ (reference sequence). The CDR3 sequence is 14 residues long. As DNA, the CDR3 is TGTGCCAGCAGCACTAGACAGGCCACCTACGAGCAGTACTTC. Amino acids: CASSTRQATYEQYF.

This rearrangement joins TRBV7-2 to TRBJ2-7; no clear D. V was shortened by 5 bases and J by 2 bases, with 4 bases between the two germline ends. The CDR3 sequence is 11 residues long. In germline, CDR1 is SGHTA, CDR2 FQGNSA. CDR3 coding DNA: TGTGCCAGCAGCGCGACCTACGAGCAGTACTTC. Translated: CASSATYEQYF.

The chain recombines TRBV7-8 with TRBJ2-7; 12 bases map to TRBD2. Germline V gene lookup returns CDR1 SGHVS and CDR2 FQNEAQ. J was trimmed by 7 bases and V by 4 bases; bases with no gene match: 5. The CDR3 runs to 14 residues. The chain's CDR3 is CASSSSGGAREQYF. CDR3 DNA: TGTGCCAGCAGCTCTAGCGGGGGGGCGCGAGAGCAGTACTTC.

The V gene is TRBV6-1, the J gene TRBJ1-2, with TRBD1 identical over 10 bases. Germline V gene lookup returns CDR1 MNHNS and CDR2 SASEGT. The CDR3 spans 14 residues. V trimming: 2 bases; J trimming: 13 bases; junction bases outside the gene matches: 10. This chain's CDR3 is CASSEFLTGGALTF. For the CDR3, the DNA is TGTGCCAGCAGTGAATTCTTGACAGGGGGCGCACTCACCTTC.